This is a list of T cell receptor beta chains from one sample in a study of molecular identifiers for immune sequencing clone quantification. TCRdb re-derived calls from the PCR reads in MiXCR, one entry per CDR3 protein. Here the sample spans about 98,000 distinct CDR3 sequences, about 35% being singletons. Sequencing used naive CD8+ T cells from blood, with Jurkat cell RNA spiked in. All receptors derive from a human donor in good health. Some libraries in this study had Jurkat cell RNA spiked in. The CDR3 runs from the conserved cysteine through the conserved F or W. Each record gives: CDR3 length, D gene, clone size, J gene, V gene, CDR3 protein, CDR3 DNA. The D gene is left open where the match is weak. Not all rows give a size; the values are once, few, many and, for expanded clones, a class.

14	NA	NA	TRBJ2-2	TRBV12-3/TRBV12-4	CASSFTRDTGELFF	TGTGCCAGCAGTTTCACCAGGGACACCGGGGAGCTGTTTTTT
16	TRBD1	few	TRBJ1-2	TRBV5-4	CASSYDRGKPTYGYTF	TGTGCCAGCAGCTATGACAGGGGAAAACCCACCTATGGCTACACCTTC
15	TRBD2	many	TRBJ2-5	TRBV7-7	CASSPWTSGGETQYF	TGTGCTAGCAGCCCGTGGACTAGCGGAGGGGAGACCCAGTACTTC
15	NA	NA	TRBJ2-2	TRBV11-2	CASSSTDPNTGELIF	TGTGCCAGCAGCTCGACGGATCCGAACACCGGGGAGCTGATTTTT
13	TRBD2	few	TRBJ2-7	TRBV29-1	CSAESTSGYEQYF	TGCAGCGCTGAGAGTACTAGCGGGTACGAGCAGTACTTC
15	NA	many	TRBJ2-6	TRBV29-1	CSVVGTVSGANVLTF	TGCAGCGTTGTCGGGACGGTCTCTGGGGCCAACGTCCTGACTTTC
14	NA	few	TRBJ2-5	TRBV5-1	CASSDYPWGKTQYF	TGCGCCAGCAGCGATTACCCCTGGGGAAAGACCCAGTACTTC
15	NA	many	TRBJ2-3	TRBV28	CASSFRDRSTDTQYF	TGTGCCAGCAGTTTCCGGGACCGGAGCACAGATACGCAGTATTTT
13	NA	NA	TRBJ1-4	TRBV5-5	CASSLGRIEKLFF	TGTGCCAGCAGCTTGGGCAGGATTGAAAAACTGTTTTTT
14	NA	few	TRBJ1-5	TRBV7-2	CASSSSGPKGPQHF	TGTGCCAGCAGCTCCTCAGGGCCGAAGGGGCCCCAGCATTTT
16	NA	NA	TRBJ2-1	TRBV28	CASSLFGLISYNEQFF	TGTGCCAGCAGTTTATTCGGGTTAATCTCGTACAATGAGCAGTTCTTC
15	TRBD2	few	TRBJ2-3	TRBV7-9	CASSSPGLAGDTQYF	TGTGCCAGCAGCTCACCGGGACTAGCGGGAGATACGCAGTATTTT
13	NA	few	TRBJ2-7	TRBV11-3	CASSSTEVNEQYF	TGTGCCAGCAGCTCTACGGAGGTCAACGAGCAGTACTTC
15	TRBD1	few	TRBJ2-3	TRBV5-3	CASSWGQTSTDTQYF	TGTGCCAGCAGCTGGGGACAGACTAGCACAGATACGCAGTATTTT
13	NA	few	TRBJ2-5	TRBV11-2	CASTQRYQETQYF	TGTGCCAGCACCCAGAGGTACCAAGAGACCCAGTACTTC
14	NA	NA	TRBJ1-1	TRBV12-3/TRBV12-4	CASQRSPRDTEAFF	TGTGCCAGCCAGCGCTCGCCGAGGGACACTGAAGCTTTCTTT
18	TRBD2	NA	TRBJ2-5	TRBV2	CASSELAGEEGGKETQYF	TGTGCCAGCAGTGAGCTAGCGGGAGAGGAGGGAGGGAAAGAGACCCAGTACTTC
17	TRBD1	NA	TRBJ1-4	TRBV27	CASSLWGQGASGEKLFF	TGTGCCAGCAGTTTATGGGGACAGGGGGCTTCGGGCGAAAAACTGTTTTTT
15	NA	NA	TRBJ1-4	TRBV5-3	CASSPEDSSNEKLFF	TGTGCCAGCAGCCCGGAGGACAGTTCTAATGAAAAACTGTTTTTT
15	NA	many	TRBJ2-3	TRBV28	CASSISGPNTDTQYF	TGTGCCAGCAGCATTAGTGGACCCAACACAGATACGCAGTATTTT
14	TRBD1	NA	TRBJ2-7	TRBV4-3	CASSLGQGAYEQNF	TGCGCCAGCAGCCTCGGACAGGGGGCCTACGAGCAGAACTTC
14	TRBD1	NA	TRBJ1-1	TRBV15	CATSPRTGNTEAFF	TGTGCCACCAGCCCCCGGACAGGGAACACTGAAGCTTTCTTT
14	TRBD2	many	TRBJ2-7	TRBV6-5	CASSPSSGRDEQYF	TGTGCCAGCAGTCCTTCTAGCGGGAGGGACGAGCAGTACTTC
17	NA	NA	TRBJ1-4	TRBV7-9	CASSPYPPGTVDEKLFF	TGTGCCAGCAGCCCCTATCCGCCAGGGACTGTGGATGAAAAACTGTTTTTT
16	TRBD1	few	TRBJ1-5	TRBV28	CASSNPGTGINQPQHF	TGTGCCAGTAGTAATCCCGGGACAGGCATCAATCAGCCCCAGCATTTT
17	NA	many	TRBJ2-6	TRBV9	CASSVDVRSSGANVLTF	TGTGCCAGCAGCGTTGATGTGAGGAGCTCTGGGGCCAACGTCCTGACTTTC
14	TRBD1	NA	TRBJ2-5	TRBV7-3	CASSQTGHQETQYF	TGTGCCAGCAGCCAGACAGGGCATCAAGAGACCCAGTACTTC
12	NA	many	TRBJ2-3	TRBV28	CASRLGTDTQYF	TGTGCCAGCCGCCTGGGCACAGATACGCAGTATTTT
14	TRBD1	NA	TRBJ1-5	TRBV27	CASGSGTGFQPQHF	TGTGCCAGCGGATCAGGGACAGGGTTTCAGCCCCAGCATTTT
14	NA	NA	TRBJ1-5	TRBV28	CASSPFYSNQPQHF	TGTGCCAGCAGTCCCTTTTATAGCAATCAGCCCCAGCATTTT
15	TRBD1	few	TRBJ1-1	TRBV27	CASSLSGGSNTEAFF	TGTGCCAGCAGTTTGTCAGGGGGTTCGAACACTGAAGCTTTCTTT
15	TRBD1	NA	TRBJ2-7	TRBV27	CASSLLSGQAYEQYF	TGTGCCAGCAGTTTATTGTCCGGACAGGCCTACGAGCAGTACTTC
15	NA	NA	TRBJ2-3	TRBV11-2	CASSFRGRDTDTQYF	TGTGCCAGCAGCTTTCGAGGCAGGGACACAGATACGCAGTATTTT
11	TRBD1	NA	TRBJ2-7	TRBV20-1	CSAGTDYEQYF	TGCAGTGCCGGGACAGACTACGAGCAGTACTTC
14	TRBD2	few	TRBJ2-7	TRBV7-8	CASSSGLAGEEQYF	TGTGCCAGCAGCTCGGGACTAGCGGGAGAGGAGCAGTACTTC
11	NA	few	TRBJ2-2	TRBV4-1	CASSQVGELFF	TGCGCCAGCAGCCAAGTCGGGGAGCTGTTTTTT
16	TRBD1	NA	TRBJ2-7	TRBV4-1	CASSQAYGTGIDERYF	TGCGCCAGCAGCCAGGCTTACGGGACAGGGATTGACGAGCGGTACTTC
12	NA	many	TRBJ2-7	TRBV2	CASSEGDDEQYF	TGTGCCAGCAGTGAAGGAGACGACGAGCAGTACTTC
14	TRBD2	few	TRBJ2-3	TRBV5-6	CASSLTGLVYTQYF	TGTGCCAGCAGCTTGACCGGACTAGTGTATACGCAGTATTTT
14	NA	once	TRBJ1-5	TRBV5-6	CASSFGTLIQLQHF	TGTGCCAGCAGCTTCGGGACACTTATCCAGCTCCAGCATTTT
11	NA	NA	TRBJ2-2	TRBV19	CAIEGFGELFF	TGTGCCATAGAGGGTTTCGGGGAGCTGTTTTTT
13	NA	few	TRBJ2-7	TRBV6-1	CASREDGTYEQYF	TGTGCCAGCAGGGAAGACGGGACCTACGAGCAGTACTTC
17	TRBD2	NA	TRBJ2-7	TRBV20-1	CSAHLPFGSGGVYEQYF	TGCAGTGCTCACCTCCCCTTCGGGAGCGGGGGGGTTTACGAGCAGTACTTC
14	TRBD1	NA	TRBJ2-1	TRBV29-1	CSGAGTVSYNEQFF	TGCAGCGGTGCCGGGACAGTCTCCTACAATGAGCAGTTCTTC
15	TRBD2	NA	TRBJ2-5	TRBV11-2	CASSLEAREGETQYF	TGTGCCAGCAGCTTAGAAGCGCGGGAGGGTGAGACCCAGTACTTC
16	NA	NA	TRBJ2-7	TRBV9	CASSSPRAGVRNEQYF	TGTGCCAGCAGCTCCCCCCGGGCAGGGGTACGGAACGAGCAGTACTTC
14	NA	many	TRBJ2-2	TRBV27	CASSLARSSGELFF	TGTGCCAGCAGTTTAGCCAGGTCCAGCGGGGAGCTGTTTTTT
12	NA	NA	TRBJ2-5	TRBV25-1	CASTRGLETQYF	TGTGCCAGCACGAGGGGCTTAGAGACCCAGTACTTC
12	NA	once	TRBJ2-1	TRBV29-1	CSVHTAFYEQFF	TGCAGCGTGCATACCGCCTTCTATGAGCAGTTCTTC
13	NA	few	TRBJ1-1	TRBV5-1	CASSQHPNTEAFF	TGCGCCAGCAGCCAACACCCGAACACTGAAGCTTTCTTT
11	NA	few	TRBJ2-1	TRBV20-1	CSARVVNEQFF	TGCAGTGCTAGAGTAGTAAATGAGCAGTTCTTC
12	NA	NA	TRBJ2-4	TRBV6-6	CASSNSSALQYF	TGTGCCAGCAGTAACTCGTCCGCGCTTCAGTACTTC
12	NA	NA	TRBJ2-7	TRBV12-3/TRBV12-4	CASSLDNYEQYF	TGTGCCAGCAGTTTAGATAACTACGAGCAGTACTTC
15	NA	NA	TRBJ1-6	TRBV4-1	CASSHPEGDYSPLLF	TGCGCCAGCAGCCACCCCGAGGGGGATTACTCACCCCTCCTCTTT